This TCR beta chain was documented in a study of T cell responses to AZD1222 COVID-19 vaccine. The study, taken as a whole, reports: Unmutated variant regions are reportedly targeted by nearly half of spike-specific TCRs. Mostly white British, mostly female donors; authors suggested clonal diversity may be underestimated.

Pooled in the analysis were second doses at about 4 or about 12 weeks. Regarding this clone: What it binds is not known.

Clones were read by immunoSEQ multiplex PCR, and TCRdb kept only the in-frame ones, dropping some. The sample includes under 150,000 clones, approximately 88% seen only once; the top ten take roughly 5.7%. The CDR3 runs to 11 residues. The V end was cut by 5 bases, the J end by 7 bases, with 9 bases between. Germline-derived CDR1 and CDR2 are MNHEY and SMNVEV (reference sequence). The J gene is TRBJ2-7, the V gene TRBV27; D remains unclear. The sequence was collected from an adult who received the AZD1222 COVID-19 vaccine. Source: peripheral blood, taken 28 days after the second AZD1222 dose. CDR3 sequence reads: CASSLFGEQYF. The CDR3 DNA reads as TGTGCCAGCAGTCTCTTTGGGGAGCAGTACTTC.